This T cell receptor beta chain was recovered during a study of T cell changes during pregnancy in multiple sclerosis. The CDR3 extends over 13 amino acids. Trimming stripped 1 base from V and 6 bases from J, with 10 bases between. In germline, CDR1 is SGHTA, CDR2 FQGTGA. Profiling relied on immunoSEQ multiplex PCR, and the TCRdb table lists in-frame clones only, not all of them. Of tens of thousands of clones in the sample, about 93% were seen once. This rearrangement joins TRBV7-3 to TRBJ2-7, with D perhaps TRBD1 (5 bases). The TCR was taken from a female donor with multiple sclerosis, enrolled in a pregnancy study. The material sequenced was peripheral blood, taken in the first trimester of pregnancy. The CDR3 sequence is CASSLNPGREQYF. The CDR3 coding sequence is TGTGCCAGCAGCTTAAATCCAGGGCGCGAGCAGTACTTC.